One sample yielded the 3 T cell receptor beta chains listed below, sequenced in a study of T cell responses to AZD1222 COVID-19 vaccine. TCRdb keeps only in-frame clones here, not all; method: immunoSEQ multiplex PCR. Of about 210,000 clones listed, 85% to 95% are singletons. The sample consisted of peripheral blood, taken on day 0 of AZD1222 vaccination. These receptors originate from an adult in good health.

This chain joins TRBV6-5 and TRBJ1-5; the match to TRBD1 covers 9 bases. The CDR3 length is 15 residues. J gave up 1 base and V 6 bases, and 4 bases lay outside the gene matches. Germline CDR1 MNHEY, CDR2 SVGAGI. CDR3 sequence: CASRAGTGSNQPQHF. The CDR3 nucleotides read TGTGCCAGCAGAGCCGGGACAGGGAGCAATCAGCCCCAGCATTTT.

V and J are TRBV7-2 and TRBJ2-6; D gene uncertain. The CDR3 has 16 amino acids. CDR1 and CDR2 (germline): SGHTA, FQGNSA. The germline V and J ends were trimmed by 5 bases and 0 bases, with 11 bases remaining between them. The CDR3 region has the DNA TGTGCCAGCAGCGCCCACATGACCTCTGGGGCCAACGTCCTGACTTTC. This translates into CASSAHMTSGANVLTF.

The CDR3 region has the DNA TGTGCCACCTCCCAAATCACAGGGAGCGGTGAAAAACTGTTTTTT. It is translated as CATSQITGSGEKLFF. The chain is built from TRBV2 and TRBJ1-4; the D gene is possibly TRBD1 (6 bases). This CDR3 has 15 amino acids. Germline loops: CDR1 SNHLY, CDR2 FYNNEI. Trimming removed 10 bases at V and 7 bases at J, with 22 bases between.